This T cell receptor beta chain was recorded in a study of T cell changes during pregnancy in multiple sclerosis (dated by TCRdb to the late 2010s). Concerning the study at large: The study looked at changes in the T cell repertoire across pregnancy in women with multiple sclerosis.

Preparation of the library involved the immunoSEQ multiplex PCR assay. The table comes from immuneACCESS by way of TCRdb, which keeps in-frame sequences with V and J called. Part of the clones is missing from these tables; in studies checked, under half for an unresolved V gene and the rest for unknown reasons. The sample table lists about 74,000 clones, approximately 91% of them with a count of one. The ten most abundant clones make up approximately 3.4% of the sample. In the case of this clone: Its antigen specificity is not known. Base qualities are missing; no much larger clone stands one base away.

V and J lose 8 bases and 5 bases, and a span of 22 bases separates them. The germline V gene yields MDHEN for CDR1 and SYDVKM for CDR2. The CDR3, cysteine through phenylalanine, is 16 amino acids long. Only the CDR3 region is kept as DNA, spanning 48 bases read in frame from base 1. The material was peripheral blood, obtained before pregnancy. The origin of this receptor is a female donor with multiple sclerosis, enrolled in a pregnancy study. The rearranged chain carries TRBV28 and TRBJ1-5; no D gene call is confident. The CDR3 here reads CASHATEGRLDQPQHF. The nucleotide sequence is TGTGCCAGCCATGCCACCGAGGGTCGTTTAGATCAGCCCCAGCATTTT.